The 29 T cell receptor beta chains below all came from one sample that was sequenced in a study of T cells after yellow fever vaccination. TCRdb recomputed calls from the 5' RACE reads with MiXCR, one row per CDR3 protein. The sample records about 310,000 distinct CDR3 sequences, roughly 3.5% being singletons. The material sequenced was PBMCs, taken on the day of the yellow fever booster vaccination. These receptors were taken from a young man who received the YFV17D yellow fever vaccine.

This clonotype was picked up many times. This sequence joins TRBV7-2 and TRBJ2-1, with D perhaps TRBD2 (6 bases). In germline, CDR1 is SGHTA, CDR2 FQGNSA. The V end was cut by 6 bases, the J end by 7 bases, with 22 bases between. The CDR3 runs to 16 residues. CDR3 bases: TGTGCCAGCAGTCCCGGGGGTAGGGGCCTGATGAATGAGCAGTTCTTC. Residues: CASSPGGRGLMNEQFF.

In this sample, this clonotype turned up a few times. V gene TRBV18 combines with J gene TRBJ1-4; a weak D match, TRBD1 (5 bases). The germline V gene has CDR1 KGHSH and CDR2 LQKENI. CDR3 length: 14 amino acids. V shed 5 bases and J shed 5 bases, with 12 bases lying between them. Written as DNA, the CDR3 is TGTGCCAGCTCAATCGAGTGGGGGAATGAAAAACTGTTTTTT. Residues: CASSIEWGNEKLFF.

The chain combines TRBV5-1 with TRBJ1-4; 8 bases map to TRBD1. Per germline, CDR1 SGHRS and CDR2 YFSETQ. V trimming: 7 bases; J trimming: 6 bases; junction bases outside the gene matches: 5. The CDR3 is made up of 13 amino acids. The CDR3 sequence is CASRGQADEKLFF. The CDR3 bases are TGCGCCAGCCGGGGACAGGCTGATGAAAAACTGTTTTTT.

This clonotype was picked up many times. The chain carries TRBV5-1 and TRBJ1-2, with D hard to call. From germline, CDR1 is SGHRS and CDR2 YFSETQ. Trimming stripped 4 bases from V and 3 bases from J, with 13 bases between. The CDR3 is 14 amino acids. DNA for the CDR3: TGCGCCAGCAGCCTGGACGGGCCCCACTATGGCTACACCTTC. Its protein is CASSLDGPHYGYTF.

This clonotype was detected only a few times. The rearrangement joins TRBV7-9 to TRBJ1-1; tentative D call: TRBD1 (5 bases). The CDR3 loop spans 18 amino acids. V was trimmed by 5 bases and J by 3 bases, leaving 25 bases between them. Looked up from germline, CDR1 is SEHNR and CDR2 is FQNEAQ (reference sequence). The DNA of the CDR3 is TGTGCCAGCAGCCTCTCCCCTAAAAACGGCCGGGACGACACTGAAGCTTTCTTT. Its protein is CASSLSPKNGRDDTEAFF.

This sequence joins TRBV6-5 and TRBJ2-7; TRBD1 matches 10 bases. Per the germline V gene, CDR1 is MNHEY and CDR2 is SVGAGI. This CDR3 is 15 amino acids long. Trimming removed 5 bases from V and 0 bases from J; junction bases left unmatched: 4. The CDR3 reads CASSMDRGFSYEQYF. The CDR3 nucleotides are TGTGCCAGCAGTATGGACAGGGGGTTCTCCTACGAGCAGTACTTC.

This clonotype showed up many times. The genes are TRBV20-1 and TRBJ2-7; a weak D match, TRBD1 (5 bases). V gave up 6 bases and J gave up 0 bases, with 12 bases separating them. This CDR3 region has 13 residues. CDR1 is DFQATT, CDR2 SNEGSKA, per germline (reference sequence). The CDR3 here is CSARWGSSYEQYF. In DNA, the CDR3 is TGCAGTGCCCGATGGGGCAGCTCCTACGAGCAGTACTTC.

This clonotype was observed a handful of times. The V gene is TRBV6-1, the J gene TRBJ1-1; TRBD1 agrees at 10 bases. Looked up from germline, CDR1 is MNHNS and CDR2 is SASEGT. Losses at the gene ends were 0 bases for V and 3 bases for J; bases not matched to a gene: 1. The CDR3 is 15 amino acids. The CDR3 loop reads CASSEAGQGHTEAFF. As DNA, the CDR3 is TGTGCCAGCAGTGAAGCGGGACAGGGGCACACTGAAGCTTTCTTT.

At least ten counts were recorded for this clonotype. This chain links TRBV18 with TRBJ2-3, with TRBD2 identical over 7 bases. The ends lost 4 bases at V and 0 bases at J; junction bases unmatched: 1. Looked up from germline, CDR1 is KGHSH and CDR2 is LQKENI. CDR3 length: 14 residues. CDR3 protein: CASSLTSSTDTQYF. CDR3 bases: TGTGCCAGCTCACTGACTAGCAGCACAGATACGCAGTATTTT.

This clonotype has ten or more counts. An end of the junction differs from the germline gene, which may be a read error. The chain is built from TRBV20-1 and TRBJ1-2, with TRBD1 identical over 7 bases. The CDR3 has 15 amino acids. The germline gives CDR1 DFQATT, CDR2 SNEGSKA (reference sequence). CDR3 coding DNA: TGCAGTGATAGAGAAAACAGGGGCAGGGGCTATGGCTACACCTTC. The encoded protein is CSDRENRGRGYGYTF.

This clonotype was found many times. This sequence joins TRBV25-1 and TRBJ2-4; D possibly uses TRBD1 or TRBD2 (7 bases each). Germline V gene data show CDR1 as MGHDK and CDR2 as SYGVNS. Trimming shortened V by 8 bases and J by 8 bases, and 13 bases separated the two germline ends. The CDR3 covers 12 residues. The CDR3 DNA reads as TGTGCCAGCGGCCCAGGGGGGGACATTCAGTACTTC. It yields the protein CASGPGGDIQYF.

There are many counts of this clonotype. The rearrangement uses TRBV7-2 and TRBJ2-1; D might be TRBD1 or TRBD2, each matching 5 bases. The CDR3 is made up of 16 amino acids. The germline V gene has CDR1 SGHTA and CDR2 FQGNSA. V was clipped by 0 bases and J by 4 bases, with 13 bases between them. The CDR3 reads CASSLAPGRHYNEQFF. The DNA of the CDR3 is TGTGCCAGCAGCTTAGCGCCGGGACGGCATTACAATGAGCAGTTCTTC.

In nucleotides, the CDR3 is TGTGCCAGCAGCAACTTGGACAGAGGGGCCTACGAGCAGTACGTC. It specifies CASSNLDRGAYEQYV. The rearrangement joins TRBV6-2 or TRBV6-3 to TRBJ2-7; TRBD1 might be the D (6 bases). V lost 6 bases to trimming and J lost 2 bases, with 17 bases between them. CDR1 MNHEY and CDR2 SVGEGT come from the germline V gene. The length of the CDR3 is 15 residues.

This clonotype came up many times. The chain uses TRBV6-6 and TRBJ1-1; unclear D gene. Germline lookup yields CDR1 MNHNY and CDR2 SVGAGI (reference sequence). V lost 3 bases and J 0 bases, leaving 8 bases between the germline ends. CDR3 length: 14 amino acids. The CDR3 reads CASSYFSMNTEAFF. The CDR3 DNA follows: TGTGCCAGCAGTTATTTCAGTATGAACACTGAAGCTTTCTTT.

In its sample, this clonotype was seen a few times. This chain joins TRBV5-4 and TRBJ1-1, with 10 bases that match TRBD1. This CDR3 comprises 15 residues. The V and J ends lost 4 bases and 2 bases, in that order; junction bases with no gene match: 5. Germline V gene sequence: CDR1 SGHNT, CDR2 YYREEE (reference sequence). The CDR3 nucleotides are TGTGCCAGCAGCAACCCGACAGGGGGCAACACTGAAGCTTTCTTT. This translates into CASSNPTGGNTEAFF.

The sample holds a few counts of this clonotype. The CDR3 coding sequence is TGTGCCAGCAGTTTAGACGCGCCGGGACAGCGATACACAGATACGCAGTATTTT. Translating it yields CASSLDAPGQRYTDTQYF. J is TRBJ2-3 and V is TRBV12-3 or TRBV12-4; 7 bases agree with TRBD1. The V segment lost 1 base and the J segment 2 bases; nucleotides outside the gene matches: 12. This CDR3 contains 18 residues.

The chain employs TRBV6-6 and TRBJ2-3, with a weak D call TRBD2 (6 bases). The V gene lost 4 bases and the J gene lost 7 bases, with 12 bases spanning the gap. The CDR3 is 13 amino acids. Germline CDR1 and CDR2: MNHNY and SVGAGI (reference sequence). The DNA for the CDR3 is TGTGCCAGCAGTTTGGAGGGCTGGAATACGCAGTATTTT. Translating gives CASSLEGWNTQYF.

The J gene is TRBJ2-3, the V gene TRBV28; D not certain. This CDR3 spans 13 amino acids. With 6 bases removed from V and 5 bases from J, the gap between germline ends came to 12 bases. Germline V CDR1 and CDR2: MDHEN, SYDVKM. The DNA of the CDR3 is TGTGCCAGCAGCACCGCCATACAAGATACGCAGTATTTT. This codes for CASSTAIQDTQYF. Combining the CDR3 with reference TRBV28 and TRBJ2-3 gives the whole variable domain DVKVTQSSRYLVKRTGEKVFLECVQDMDHENMFWYRQDPGLGLRLIYFSYDVKMKEKGDIPEGYSVSREKKERFSLILESASTNQTSMYLCASSTAIQDTQYFGPGTRLTVL.

The chain couples TRBV6-2 or TRBV6-3 to TRBJ1-2; a weak D match, TRBD1 (6 bases). This CDR3 is built from 15 residues. Germline V gene data show CDR1 as MNHEY and CDR2 as SVGEGT. V was clipped by 5 bases and J by 3 bases, with 16 bases between them. CDR3 DNA: TGTGCCAGCAGTCCCCAGCGGGGGCAGTACTATGGCTACACCTTC. Translating it yields CASSPQRGQYYGYTF.

This clonotype was counted only a few times. The rearrangement joins TRBV2 to TRBJ1-2; weak D call: TRBD1 (5 bases). Germline CDR1 reads SNHLY; CDR2 reads FYNNEI. The CDR3 runs 13 residues. V lost 1 base, J lost 8 bases, and 11 bases lay in between. CDR3 sequence reads: CASSEGRGKGYTF. The CDR3 DNA reads as TGTGCCAGCAGTGAAGGCCGGGGGAAGGGCTACACCTTC. Together with reference TRBV2 and TRBJ1-2, the CDR3 gives the full variable domain: EPEVTQTPSHQVTQMGQEVILRCVPISNHLYFYWYRQILGQKVEFLVSFYNNEISEKSEIFDDQFSVERPDGSNFTLKIRSTKLEDSAMYFCASSEGRGKGYTFGSGTRLTVV.

This chain connects TRBV3-1 to TRBJ2-7; D remains ambiguous. V lost 5 bases and J 5 bases, leaving 13 bases between the germline ends. Germline CDR1 is LGHDT and CDR2 is YNNKEL (reference sequence). The CDR3 runs to 13 residues. DNA for the CDR3: TGTGCCAGCAGCGGCCCCTATTTGGACGAGCAGTACTTC. Amino acids: CASSGPYLDEQYF.

This clonotype has only a few counts. The V gene is TRBV30, the J gene TRBJ2-7; the D call may be TRBD1 or TRBD2 (5 bases each). V was cut by 3 bases and J by 3 bases, with 18 bases left in between. The CDR3 is 15 residues long. CDR1 and CDR2 (germline): GTSNPN, SVGIG (reference sequence). CDR3 DNA sequence: TGTGCCTGGAGCCCGAGCTGGGGGTCAAACTACGAGCAGTACTTC. Translated: CAWSPSWGSNYEQYF.

As for this clonotype: A read error may produce the germline difference seen at one junction end. The chain links TRBV4-3 to TRBJ1-1; unclear D gene. This CDR3 comprises 14 residues. Germline assignment: CDR1 LGHNA and CDR2 YSLEER. The CDR3 protein is CASSQGLGPLEAYF. The DNA for the CDR3 is TGCGCCAGCAGCCAAGGCCTGGGCCCCTTAGAAGCTTACTTT.

This clonotype was observed a handful of times. This chain joins TRBV6-2 or TRBV6-3 and TRBJ2-7; no clear D. The germline CDR1 and CDR2 sequences are MNHEY and SVGEGT. The V gene lost 2 bases and the J gene lost 3 bases, with 8 bases spanning the gap. The CDR3 totals 13 residues. DNA of the CDR3: TGTGCCAGCAGTTACCCCGGAGACTACGAGCAGTACTTC. Its translation is CASSYPGDYEQYF.

This clonotype was seen only a few times. The chain joins TRBV9 to TRBJ2-5; D not resolved. The V gene lost 0 bases and the J gene lost 2 bases, with 8 bases spanning the gap. The CDR3 is 14 amino acids. The germline gives CDR1 SGDLS, CDR2 YYNGEE. This CDR3 is CASSVGPVQETQYF. In DNA form, the CDR3 reads TGTGCCAGCAGCGTAGGACCCGTTCAAGAGACCCAGTACTTC.

The chain employs TRBV11-2 and TRBJ2-3; tentatively, D is TRBD1 or TRBD2 (5 bases each). Trimming stripped 0 bases from V and 2 bases from J, with 15 bases between. The germline gives CDR1 SGHAT, CDR2 FQNNGV. The length of the CDR3 is 17 residues. The CDR3 region is CASSLDHPGTLTDTQYF. The DNA of the CDR3 is TGTGCCAGCAGCTTAGATCATCCAGGGACCCTCACAGATACGCAGTATTTT. Looking up the rest from reference TRBV11-2 and TRBJ2-3 gives the full variable domain: EAGVAQSPRYKIIEKRQSVAFWCNPISGHATLYWYQQILGQGPKLLIQFQNNGVVDDSQLPKDRFSAERLKGVDSTLKIQPAKLEDSAVYLCASSLDHPGTLTDTQYFGPGTRLTVL.

V gene TRBV30 combines with J gene TRBJ2-1, with D uncertain. The CDR3 runs to 14 residues. Deletions cut 0 bases from V and 7 bases from J, with 13 bases between. The germline V gene encodes CDR1 GTSNPN and CDR2 SVGIG (reference sequence). The CDR3 here is CAWSVRFWDNEQFF. DNA for the CDR3: TGTGCCTGGAGTGTACGATTTTGGGATAATGAGCAGTTCTTC.

V gene TRBV27 combines with J gene TRBJ2-1; D possibly corresponds to TRBD2 (6 bases). V shed 4 bases and J shed 6 bases, with 16 bases lying between them. Germline V gene sequence: CDR1 MNHEY, CDR2 SMNVEV (reference sequence). The CDR3 contains 15 residues. In DNA, the CDR3 is TGTGCCAGCAGTTCCTCGGGACTTCCTAGCAATGAGCAGTTCTTC. Amino acid sequence: CASSSSGLPSNEQFF.

This clonotype occurred many times. This chain connects TRBV27 to TRBJ2-3, with 8 nucleotides matching TRBD2. The V and J ends lost 2 bases and 7 bases, in that order; junction bases with no gene match: 8. The CDR3 length is 15 residues. CDR1 and CDR2 (germline): MNHEY, SMNVEV (reference sequence). CDR3 region: CASSLDGGAPYTQYF. Written as DNA, the CDR3 is TGTGCCAGCAGTTTAGACGGGGGGGCCCCCTATACGCAGTATTTT.